Below are 12 T cell receptor beta chains sequenced from a single sample in a study of blood T cell repertoires in COVID-19. Some clones are missing from TCRdb's copy, which holds only in-frame ones; the method was immunoSEQ multiplex PCR. The sample comprises 200,000 or so clones, 80% to 85% of which are singletons, and around 7.5% rests with the top ten. Sequencing input: PBMCs or T cells enriched from blood (not recorded which). The receptor source for this set is a man aged 35-49 years who had recovered from COVID-19.

The chain has TRBV18 and TRBJ1-1, with D possibly TRBD1 on 5 matching bases. There are 14 residues in the CDR3. Germline CDR1 reads KGHSH; CDR2 reads LQKENI. Trimming took off 3 bases at V and 1 base at J, with 9 bases between the two ends. CDR3 protein: CASSPLDRNTEAFF. The CDR3 DNA reads as TGTGCCAGCTCACCTTTAGACAGGAACACTGAAGCTTTCTTT.

The CDR3 DNA sequence: TGTGCCACCAAACGGACACCCGACGGAGATCAGCCCCAGCATTTT. This sequence encodes CATKRTPDGDQPQHF. The V gene is TRBV27, the J gene TRBJ1-5; a weak D match, TRBD1 (5 bases). The CDR3 totals 15 residues. Trimming shortened V by 10 bases and J by 5 bases, and 21 bases separated the two germline ends. The germline gives CDR1 MNHEY, CDR2 SMNVEV (reference sequence).

The J gene is TRBJ1-2, the V gene TRBV7-2; maybe TRBD1 (5 bases). This CDR3 is 15 amino acids long. The V and J ends lost 2 bases and 2 bases respectively, with 12 bases between them. CDR1 and CDR2 from the germline V gene are SGHTA and FQGNSA. The CDR3 coding sequence is TGTGCCAGCAGCTTAATTACCAGACAGAACTATGGCTACACCTTC. Translated, it gives CASSLITRQNYGYTF.

The chain combines TRBV5-6 with TRBJ1-2; no firm D call. The CDR3 extends over 16 amino acids. V was cut by 0 bases and J by 4 bases, with 16 bases left in between. Germline CDR1 is SGHDT and CDR2 is YYEEEE. The chain's CDR3 is CASSLAVQTKFYGYTF. In DNA, the CDR3 is TGTGCCAGCAGCTTGGCCGTACAGACCAAGTTCTATGGCTACACCTTC.

The chain links TRBV3-1 (or the pseudogene TRBV3-2) to TRBJ1-4; 7 bases match TRBD1. Germline CDR1 and CDR2: LGHDT and YNNKEL (reference sequence). With V trimmed by 2 bases and J by 5 bases, 5 bases remained unmatched. CDR3 length: 15 residues. CDR3 bases: TGTGCCAGCAGCCAACGGGGACAGAGCAATGAAAAACTGTTTTTT. It specifies CASSQRGQSNEKLFF.

In this sample, this clone turned up a few times. CDR3 nucleotides: TGCGCCAGCAGCTTGGTTGGCAGTGGGAACACTGAAGCTTTCTTT. Its translation: CASSLVGSGNTEAFF. The chain has TRBV5-1 and TRBJ1-1; D remains ambiguous. V was cut by 0 bases and J by 1 base, with 10 bases left in between. Germline CDR1 SGHRS, CDR2 YFSETQ. This CDR3 comprises 15 residues.

V is TRBV15 and J is TRBJ1-6, with TRBD1 as a possible D gene (6 bases). The length of the CDR3 is 15 residues. Looked up from germline, CDR1 is LNHNV and CDR2 is YYDKDF (reference sequence). V dropped 4 bases and J dropped 5 bases, with 12 bases sitting between them. For the CDR3, the DNA is TGTGCCACCAGCAAAGGGGGAGACCATAATTCACCCCTCCACTTT. This encodes CATSKGGDHNSPLHF.

CDR3 DNA: TGTGCCAGCAGCTTAGATAGACAGGGACACTATGGCTACACCTTC. Protein sequence: CASSLDRQGHYGYTF. The V and J genes are TRBV7-2 and TRBJ1-2; TRBD1 agrees at 7 bases. The germline CDR1 and CDR2 sequences are SGHTA and FQGNSA. V was clipped by 1 base and J by 3 bases; unmatched bases: 5. This CDR3 comprises 15 residues.

The chain links TRBV6-1 to TRBJ2-3; 7 positions match TRBD1. CDR3 length equals 20 residues. V was pared by 4 bases and J by 0 bases, with 19 bases of the junction left unmatched. From germline, CDR1 is MNHNS and CDR2 SASEGT. CDR3 nucleotide sequence: TGTGCCAGCAGTGGACGGACAGGCCTAGCATGGTGGGGAAGCACAGATACGCAGTATTTT. Encoded protein: CASSGRTGLAWWGSTDTQYF.

The chain links TRBV9 to TRBJ1-2, with TRBD1 as a possible D gene (5 bases). Trimming pared 0 bases from V and 6 bases from J, leaving 9 bases between. CDR1 is SGDLS, CDR2 YYNGEE, per germline. This CDR3 has 13 amino acids. The CDR3 sequence is CASSVEPGDGYTF. The CDR3 coding sequence is TGTGCCAGCAGCGTAGAGCCGGGGGATGGCTACACCTTC.

The gene calls are TRBV4-3 and TRBJ1-2; D possibly corresponds to TRBD1 (5 bases). V was shortened by 0 bases and J by 7 bases, with 15 bases between the two germline ends. CDR3 length: 15 residues. The germline V gene has CDR1 LGHNA and CDR2 YSLEER. The CDR3 is CASSQEAGRVRGYTF. For the CDR3, the DNA is TGCGCCAGCAGCCAAGAAGCAGGGAGGGTTCGTGGCTACACCTTC.

This clone was observed a handful of times. V and J are TRBV30 and TRBJ1-3, with D unresolved. The CDR3 length is 15 residues. Germline CDR1 GTSNPN, CDR2 SVGIG (reference sequence). The V and J ends lost 2 bases and 0 bases respectively, with 11 bases between them. CDR3 nucleotides: TGTGCCTGGAGTACAACAGTAACCTCTGGAAACACCATATATTTT. It encodes CAWSTTVTSGNTIYF.